This T cell receptor (beta chain) was documented in a study of cytomegalovirus exposure and HLA in healthy donors. General observations from the study: HLA-A and HLA-B allele assignments for most subjects were reportedly predicted accurately using TCR beta sequences. Apparent HLA restriction characterized most CMV-associated TCR beta chains in a later analysis. A likely sequencing artifact accounted for one observed cluster of highly shared sequence variants.

Both 60 Vbeta primers and 13 Jbeta primers went into the PCR. As processed by the authors: As a later analysis found, there were 70 million to 90 million unique TCR beta chains, of which roughly 11 million were shared. Some clones are missing from TCRdb's copy, which holds only in-frame ones; the method was immunoSEQ multiplex PCR. The V and J calls and clone size are taken from that table; D and trimming were inferred from the DNA. Found here are under 200,000 clones, roughly 80% of them singletons; the top ten hold 7.5% to 9.5%. With respect to this clone: Its specificity is unknown.

The germline V and J ends were trimmed by 0 bases and 15 bases, with 21 bases remaining between them. Germline V gene sequence: CDR1 GTSNPN, CDR2 SVGIG (reference sequence). This CDR3 has 14 amino acids. Specimen: PBMCs. This rearrangement joins TRBV30 to TRBJ2-1, with D perhaps TRBD1 (5 bases). This receptor was identified in a male donor in good health and CMV-seropositive. CDR3: CAWSVRPGRVCPFF. The CDR3 DNA follows: TGTGCCTGGAGTGTACGGCCTGGCAGGGTATGTCCGTTCTTC.